This note documents a single TCR beta chain sequence. The data were produced by immunoSEQ multiplex PCR, yet TCRdb's version contains in-frame clones alone and is incomplete. This sample has fewer than 85,000 clones, with just under 95% found just once. These data come from a study of siplizumab effects on memory and regulatory T cells. The TCR originated in a human donor in good health. The sequenced sample was CD8+ T cells sorted from blood.

CDR3 in amino acids: CSVPSPSSGYTF. CDR3 nucleotide sequence: TGCAGCGTTCCCTCCCCTTCGAGCGGCTACACCTTC. The chain joins TRBV29-1 to TRBJ1-2; D ambiguous. Germline CDR1 SQVTM, CDR2 ANQGSEA. V lost 5 bases, J lost 8 bases, and 15 bases lay in between. This CDR3 comprises 12 residues.